This T cell receptor (beta chain) is from a study of T and B cells in COVID-19 patients. For the study at large: Comorbidities linked to unfavorable COVID-19 outcome were present in about 90% of the 20 active-infection patients.

BIOMED2 TRB-A/B primer pools were used in multiplex TRB PCR. One entry per CDR3 protein results from TCRdb running MiXCR on the multiplex PCR reads. Of 4,500 to 5,500 distinct CDR3 sequences in the sample, 20% to 25% were seen once. From blood, about 240-550 ng of genomic DNA served as TRB template. V shed 0 bases and J 4 bases; nucleotides not matched to a gene: 5. Germline V gene sequence: CDR1 SGHDN, CDR2 FVKESK. The CDR3 totals 17 residues. Only a few counts were recorded for this clonotype. V usage is TRBV14 and J usage is TRBJ2-7, with 14 bases matching TRBD2. The sample taken for sequencing was blood. The clonotype comes from a human donor with active COVID-19. In DNA form, the CDR3 reads TGTGCCAGCAGCCAAGATCCCAGGACTAGCGGGAGGTACGAGCAGTACTTC. It translates to CASSQDPRTSGRYEQYF.